The source of this T cell receptor (beta chain) is a study of shared clonotypes between healthy human individuals. This clone has a single count. Its antigen is undetermined. TCRdb's copy holds only in-frame clones and misses some; the assay was immunoSEQ multiplex PCR. The sample holds 2 million to 3 million clones, 80% to 95% seen once. Study findings and constraints: Clonotype sharing levels among donors were expected to vary with sequencing depth.

This TCR came from a young man in good health. Some clones in this sample may be carry-over from other donors' samples. Sequencing used naive CD4+ T cells from PBMCs. As for subset: CD45RA+ positively selected.

In DNA form, the CDR3 reads TGTGCCAGCAGAAGACAGGGGGCGTTCTACGAGCAGTACTTC. Its translation: CASRRQGAFYEQYF. This rearrangement joins TRBV2 to TRBJ2-7, with 10 bases aligning to TRBD1. Germline CDR1 reads SNHLY; CDR2 reads FYNNEI. This CDR3 region has 14 residues. Germline trimming cut 6 bases from V and 3 bases from J; bases unmatched to any gene: 5.